These T cell receptor beta chains were read from a single sample in a study of CD8 T cells in ankylosing spondylitis. MiXCR, applied by TCRdb to the 5' RACE reads, yields one record per CDR3 protein. The table lists approximately 250,000 distinct CDR3 sequences, over 9.5% of them singletons. The sample consisted of blood, either unsorted or a sorted T cell fraction (not recorded which). Every receptor here comes from a male donor with ankylosing spondylitis or in good health (not recorded which). Each CDR3 is given with its conserved first and last residue. D genes are given only for firm matches. Clone size appears in some rows only: once, few, many, or a class for an expanded clone.

CDR3 protein | CDR3 DNA | V gene | D gene | J gene | clone size
CASSPLGTGVGANVLTF | TGTGCCAGCAGCCCGCTCGGGACAGGGGTCGGGGCCAACGTCCTGACTTTC | TRBV7-9 | TRBD1 | TRBJ2-6 | many
CSAHVLGGAFDEAFF | TGCAGTGCCCACGTTTTAGGGGGGGCTTTTGATGAAGCTTTCTTT | TRBV20-1 | NA | TRBJ1-1 | many
CASGTNTGELFF | TGTGCCAGCGGGACAAACACCGGGGAGCTGTTTTTT | TRBV12-3/TRBV12-4 | NA | TRBJ2-2 | many
CASSFRTVNNSPLHF | TGTGCCAGCAGCTTTCGGACAGTCAATAATTCACCCCTCCACTTT | TRBV7-2 | NA | TRBJ1-6 | NA
CSALSVNDSPNYGYTF | TGCAGTGCTTTATCAGTGAACGACAGCCCTAACTATGGCTACACCTTC | TRBV20-1 | NA | TRBJ1-2 | many
CASSPNRGHTEAFF | TGTGCCAGCTCACCGAACAGGGGGCACACTGAAGCTTTCTTT | TRBV18 | TRBD1 | TRBJ1-1 | NA
CASSLEPGGLYEQYF | TGCGCCAGCAGCTTGGAGCCAGGGGGCTTGTACGAGCAGTACTTC | TRBV5-1 | TRBD1 | TRBJ2-7 | many
CSAQSRQGYGYTF | TGCAGTGCCCAAAGCAGGCAGGGGTATGGCTACACCTTC | TRBV20-1 | NA | TRBJ1-2 | many
CASNYQGATLHF | TGTGCTAGTAACTACCAGGGGGCAACCCTCCACTTT | TRBV12-5 | TRBD1 | TRBJ1-6 | NA
CASSPWTGVQETQYF | TGTGCCAGCAGCCCTTGGACAGGGGTTCAAGAGACCCAGTACTTC | TRBV11-3 | TRBD1 | TRBJ2-5 | NA
CASSRNRGSSYEQYF | TGTGCCAGCAGTCGCAACAGGGGTTCTTCTTACGAGCAGTACTTC | TRBV7-2 | TRBD1 | TRBJ2-7 | many
CASSDPRTGDTEAFF | TGTGCCAGCAGTGACCCCCGGACAGGGGATACTGAAGCTTTCTTT | TRBV25-1 | TRBD1 | TRBJ1-1 | many
CASSFGGRTEAFF | TGTGCCAGCAGCTTCGGAGGGAGAACTGAAGCTTTCTTT | TRBV7-6 | NA | TRBJ1-1 | NA
CASSWASGDAGNEQFF | TGCGCCAGCAGCTGGGCCTCAGGGGACGCTGGCAATGAGCAGTTCTTC | TRBV5-1 | NA | TRBJ2-1 | NA
CSARDPRTGGNEQFF | TGCAGTGCCCGGGACCCCAGGACAGGCGGCAATGAGCAGTTCTTC | TRBV20-1 | TRBD1 | TRBJ2-1 | NA
CASEGETQYF | TGTGCTAGTGAGGGAGAGACCCAGTACTTC | TRBV12-5 | NA | TRBJ2-5 | NA
CASASDIYNEQFF | TGTGCCAGCGCTTCGGACATTTACAATGAGCAGTTCTTC | TRBV18 | NA | TRBJ2-1 | many
CASRELGGTSGSAEQFF | TGCGCCAGCAGGGAGTTGGGAGGGACTAGCGGGAGTGCTGAGCAGTTCTTC | TRBV5-1 | TRBD2 | TRBJ2-1 | NA
CAISESETQPMNTEAFF | TGTGCCATCAGTGAGTCAGAGACCCAGCCCATGAACACTGAAGCTTTCTTT | TRBV10-3 | NA | TRBJ1-1 | many
CASSLSGLGVAYNEQFF | TGTGCCAGCAGTTTATCGGGCTTGGGAGTGGCCTACAATGAGCAGTTCTTC | TRBV27 | NA | TRBJ2-1 | many
CASSQDEGVSPLHF | TGTGCCAGCAGCCAAGATGAGGGGGTTTCACCCCTCCACTTT | TRBV3-1 | NA | TRBJ1-6 | many
CASSLGTGTQYEQYF | TGTGCCAGCAGTTTAGGGACCGGGACACAATACGAGCAGTACTTC | TRBV7-9 | NA | TRBJ2-7 | many
CASSLGVFRTDTQYF | TGTGCCAGCAGCCTAGGGGTCTTTCGCACAGATACGCAGTATTTT | TRBV7-9 | NA | TRBJ2-3 | few
CSARVGGGKTEAFF | TGCAGTGCTAGAGTGGGCGGGGGTAAGACTGAAGCTTTCTTT | TRBV20-1 | NA | TRBJ1-1 | few
CASSLFEDTQYF | TGCGCCAGCAGCTTATTCGAGGATACGCAGTATTTT | TRBV5-1 | NA | TRBJ2-3 | many
CASSLVTGSAEAFF | TGCGCCAGCAGCTTGGTAACAGGGTCAGCTGAAGCTTTCTTT | TRBV5-1 | NA | TRBJ1-1 | many
CASSQDPGAEQYF | TGTGCCAGCAGCCAAGATCCGGGTGCCGAGCAGTACTTC | TRBV3-1 | NA | TRBJ2-7 | many
CACSDVGGTEAFF | TGTGCCTGCAGCGATGTAGGTGGCACTGAAGCTTTCTTT | TRBV7-9 | NA | TRBJ1-1 | once